This T cell receptor (beta chain) was captured in a study of cytomegalovirus exposure and HLA in healthy donors. Study-level results: The study recorded 164 TCR beta chains that were cytomegalovirus-associated. A later analysis found first-cohort TCR clusters tended to co-occur in the 95 to 150 validation repertoires.

Using immunoSEQ multiplex PCR, the repertoire was profiled, and TCRdb retains in-frame clones only, with some absent. The sample shows under 150,000 clones, roughly 86% of them seen only once. On this clone: Its specificity is unknown.

Trimming at V came to 4 bases and at J to 0 bases, leaving 6 bases not matched to a gene. The CDR3 is 19 residues long. CDR1 KGHSH and CDR2 LQKENI come from the germline V gene. J is TRBJ2-6 and V is TRBV18; 13 bases are shared with TRBD2. The receptor was derived from a man between 18 and 29 years old in good health and CMV-seropositive. The material sequenced was PBMCs. CDR3 sequence reads: CASSQTGLAGTSGANVLTF. For the CDR3, the DNA is TGTGCCAGCTCACAAACGGGACTAGCGGGAACCTCTGGGGCCAACGTCCTGACTTTC.